This TCR beta chain was found in a study of T cells after yellow fever vaccination. CDR3 length equals 16 residues. The V gene's germline CDR1 is SQVTM and CDR2 ANQGSEA. The V gene end was trimmed by 7 bases and the J gene end by 10 bases; junction bases not matched to a gene: 20. TCRdb reprocessed the 5' RACE reads with MiXCR, giving one entry per CDR3 protein. Counted here are roughly 170,000 distinct CDR3 sequences, around 9.3% occurring once; the ten biggest clones make up under 40%. This clonotype was detected many times. The input for sequencing was CD8+ T cells sorted from PBMCs, taken 45 days after the yellow fever booster vaccination. The TCR sequence derives from a man between 18 and 29 years old who received the YFV17D yellow fever vaccine. The chain couples TRBV29-1 to TRBJ2-1, with 9 bases that match TRBD2. CDR3 bases: TGCAGCGATTTTGGCGGGGGGGCCTCAATTCAATGGGAGCAGTTCTTC. Residues: CSDFGGGASIQWEQFF.